Listed here is a single TCR beta chain. This specimen comes from a study of OX40 agonist ivuxolimab in advanced cancers. V was clipped by 5 bases and J by 4 bases, with 14 bases between them. The CDR3 totals 14 residues. Germline V gene lookup returns CDR1 ENHRY and CDR2 SYGVKD. Assay used: immunoSEQ multiplex PCR; TCRdb lists only in-frame clones, some missing. Altogether about 80,000 clones are present, around 90% being singletons, with the ten largest covering over 0.2%. The clonotype was recovered from an adult with an advanced solid tumor such as melanoma, head and neck, liver or kidney cancer. The chain employs TRBV10-3 and TRBJ2-5, with D perhaps TRBD1 or TRBD2 (6 bases each). Source: CD4+ or CD8+ T cells sorted from blood, taken in a trial of the OX40 agonist ivuxolimab. CDR3 sequence (DNA): TGTGCCATCAGTCAGCGATCGGGGGCAGAGACCCAGTACTTC. Translated, it gives CAISQRSGAETQYF.